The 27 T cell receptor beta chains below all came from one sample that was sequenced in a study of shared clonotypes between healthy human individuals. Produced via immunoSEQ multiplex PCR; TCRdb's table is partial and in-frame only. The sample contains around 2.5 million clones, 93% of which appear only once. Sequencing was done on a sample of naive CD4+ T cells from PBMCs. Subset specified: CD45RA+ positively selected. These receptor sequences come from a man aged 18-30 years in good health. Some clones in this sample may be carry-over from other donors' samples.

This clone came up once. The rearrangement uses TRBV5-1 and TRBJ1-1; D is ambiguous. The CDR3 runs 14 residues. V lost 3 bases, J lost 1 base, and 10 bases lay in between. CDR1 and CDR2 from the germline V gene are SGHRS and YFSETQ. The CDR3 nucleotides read TGCGCCAGCAGCTCACTGAGCGGGAACACTGAAGCTTTCTTT. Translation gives CASSSLSGNTEAFF.

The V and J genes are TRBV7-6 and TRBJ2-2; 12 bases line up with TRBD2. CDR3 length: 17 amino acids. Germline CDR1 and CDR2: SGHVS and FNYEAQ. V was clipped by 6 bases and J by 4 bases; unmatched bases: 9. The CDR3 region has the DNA TGTGCCAGCAGGTCCCTAGCGGGGGGGATACTCACCGGGGAGCTGTTTTTT. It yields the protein CASRSLAGGILTGELFF.

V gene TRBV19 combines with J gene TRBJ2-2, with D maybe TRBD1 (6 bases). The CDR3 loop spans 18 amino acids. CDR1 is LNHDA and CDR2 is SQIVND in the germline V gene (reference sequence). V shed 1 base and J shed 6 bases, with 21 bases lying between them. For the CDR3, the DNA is TGTGCCAGTAGTATAGTGCGGCGGCAGGGGTCCCGGGCCGGGGAGCTGTTTTTT. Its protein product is CASSIVRRQGSRAGELFF.

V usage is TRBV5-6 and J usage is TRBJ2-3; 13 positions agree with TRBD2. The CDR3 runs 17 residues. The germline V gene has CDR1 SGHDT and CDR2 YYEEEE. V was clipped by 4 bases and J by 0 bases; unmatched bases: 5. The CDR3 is CASSSTSGRGSTDTQYF. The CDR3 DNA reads TGTGCCAGCAGCAGCACTAGCGGGAGGGGGAGCACAGATACGCAGTATTTT. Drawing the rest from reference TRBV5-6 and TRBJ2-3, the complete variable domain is DAGVTQSPTHLIKTRGQQVTLRCSPKSGHDTVSWYQQALGQGPQFIFQYYEEEERQRGNFPDRFSGHQFPNYSSELNVNALLLGDSALYLCASSSTSGRGSTDTQYFGPGTRLTVL.

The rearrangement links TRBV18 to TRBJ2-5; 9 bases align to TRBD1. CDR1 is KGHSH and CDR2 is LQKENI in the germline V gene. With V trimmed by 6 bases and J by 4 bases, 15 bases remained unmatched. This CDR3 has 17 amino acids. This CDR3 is CASSRIPGQGVGETQYF. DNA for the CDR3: TGTGCCAGCTCCCGGATACCGGGACAGGGAGTTGGAGAGACCCAGTACTTC. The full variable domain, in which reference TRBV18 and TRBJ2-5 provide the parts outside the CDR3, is NAGVMQNPRHLVRRRGQEARLRCSPMKGHSHVYWYRQLPEEGLKFMVYLQKENIIDESGMPKERFSAEFPKEGPSILRIQQVVRGDSAAYFCASSRIPGQGVGETQYFGPGTRLLVL.

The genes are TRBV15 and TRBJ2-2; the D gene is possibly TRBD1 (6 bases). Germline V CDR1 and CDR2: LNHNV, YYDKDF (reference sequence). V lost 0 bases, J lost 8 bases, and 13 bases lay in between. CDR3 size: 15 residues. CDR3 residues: CATSRDPRGSGELFF. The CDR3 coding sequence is TGTGCCACCAGCAGAGATCCCAGGGGATCGGGGGAGCTGTTTTTT.

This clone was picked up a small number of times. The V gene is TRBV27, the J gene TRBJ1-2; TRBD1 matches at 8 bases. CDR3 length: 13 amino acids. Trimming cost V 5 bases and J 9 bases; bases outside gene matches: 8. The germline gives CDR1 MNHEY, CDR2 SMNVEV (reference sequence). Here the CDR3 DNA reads TGTGCCAGCAGTCCCGGACAGGGTAGACGCTACACCTTC. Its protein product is CASSPGQGRRYTF.

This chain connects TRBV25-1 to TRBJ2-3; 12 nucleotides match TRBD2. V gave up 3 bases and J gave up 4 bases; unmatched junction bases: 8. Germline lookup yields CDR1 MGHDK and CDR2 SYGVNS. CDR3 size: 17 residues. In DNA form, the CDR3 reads TGTGCCAGCAGTGATGAGCTAGCGGGAGGGCCTCCAGATACGCAGTATTTT. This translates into CASSDELAGGPPDTQYF.

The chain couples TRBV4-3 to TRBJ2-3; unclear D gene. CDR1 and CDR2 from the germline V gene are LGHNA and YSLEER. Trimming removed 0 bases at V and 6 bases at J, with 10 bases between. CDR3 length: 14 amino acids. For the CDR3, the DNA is TGCGCCAGCAGCCAAGATTACAGAATGGATACGCAGTATTTT. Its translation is CASSQDYRMDTQYF.

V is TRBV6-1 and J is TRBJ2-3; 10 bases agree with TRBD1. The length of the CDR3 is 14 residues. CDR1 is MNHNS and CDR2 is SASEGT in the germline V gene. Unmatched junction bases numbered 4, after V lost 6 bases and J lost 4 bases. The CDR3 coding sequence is TGTGCCAGCAGCCGGGACAGGGGTGCAGATACGCAGTATTTT. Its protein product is CASSRDRGADTQYF.

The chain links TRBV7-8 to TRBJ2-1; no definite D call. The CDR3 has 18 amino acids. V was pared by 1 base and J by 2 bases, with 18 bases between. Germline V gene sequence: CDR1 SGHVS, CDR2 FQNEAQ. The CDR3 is CASSLVSGSRIPYNEQFF. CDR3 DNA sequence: TGTGCCAGCAGCTTAGTCTCTGGGTCAAGGATCCCCTACAATGAGCAGTTCTTC. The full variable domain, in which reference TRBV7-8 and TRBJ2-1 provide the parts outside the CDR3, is GAGVSQSPRYKVAKRGQDVALRCDPISGHVSLFWYQQALGQGPEFLTYFQNEAQLDKSGLPSDRFFAERPEGSVSTLKIQRTQQEDSAVYLCASSLVSGSRIPYNEQFFGPGTRLTVL.

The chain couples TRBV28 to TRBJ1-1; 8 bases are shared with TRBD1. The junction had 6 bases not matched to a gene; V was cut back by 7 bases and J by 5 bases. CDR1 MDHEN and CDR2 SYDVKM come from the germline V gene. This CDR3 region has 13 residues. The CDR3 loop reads CASIGQGLTEAFF. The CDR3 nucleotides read TGTGCCAGCATTGGACAGGGATTGACTGAAGCTTTCTTT.

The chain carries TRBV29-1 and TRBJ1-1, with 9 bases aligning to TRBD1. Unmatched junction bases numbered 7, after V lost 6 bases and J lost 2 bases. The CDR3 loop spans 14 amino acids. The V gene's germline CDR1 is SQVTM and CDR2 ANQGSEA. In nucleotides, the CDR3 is TGCAGCGTCGCCGACAGGGGGAAAAACACTGAAGCTTTCTTT. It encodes CSVADRGKNTEAFF.

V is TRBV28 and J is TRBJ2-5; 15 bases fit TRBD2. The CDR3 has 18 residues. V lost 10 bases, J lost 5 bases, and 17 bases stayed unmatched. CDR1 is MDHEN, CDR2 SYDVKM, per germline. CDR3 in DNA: TGTGCCACCAATACTTACTTTGGACTAGCGGGAGGGCCTGAGACCCAGTACTTC. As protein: CATNTYFGLAGGPETQYF.

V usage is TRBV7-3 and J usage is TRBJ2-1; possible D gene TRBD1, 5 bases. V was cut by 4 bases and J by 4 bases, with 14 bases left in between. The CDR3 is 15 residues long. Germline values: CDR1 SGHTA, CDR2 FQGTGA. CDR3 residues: CASSSPTGIYNEQFF. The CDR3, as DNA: TGTGCCAGCAGCTCCCCCACAGGTATTTACAATGAGCAGTTCTTC.

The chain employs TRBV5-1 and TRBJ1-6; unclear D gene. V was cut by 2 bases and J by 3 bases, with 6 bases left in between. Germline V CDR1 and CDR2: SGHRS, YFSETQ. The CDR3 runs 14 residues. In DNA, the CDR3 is TGCGCCAGCAGCTTCGCAGACTATAATTCACCCCTCCACTTT. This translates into CASSFADYNSPLHF.

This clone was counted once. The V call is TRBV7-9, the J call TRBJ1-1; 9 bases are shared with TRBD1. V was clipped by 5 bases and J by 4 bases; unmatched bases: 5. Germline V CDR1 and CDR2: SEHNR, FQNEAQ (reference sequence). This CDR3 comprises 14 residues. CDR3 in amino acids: CASSVTGGGTEAFF. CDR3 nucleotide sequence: TGTGCCAGCAGCGTCACAGGGGGCGGCACTGAAGCTTTCTTT.

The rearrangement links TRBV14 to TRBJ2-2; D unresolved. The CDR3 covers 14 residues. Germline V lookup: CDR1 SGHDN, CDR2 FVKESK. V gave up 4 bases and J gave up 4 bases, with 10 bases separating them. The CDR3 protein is CASSRPLSTGELFF. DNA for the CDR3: TGTGCCAGCAGCCGACCCCTTTCCACCGGGGAGCTGTTTTTT.

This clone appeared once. CDR3 sequence reads: CATNRGLAGKETQYF. For the CDR3, the DNA is TGCGCCACGAACCGAGGACTAGCGGGTAAAGAGACCCAGTACTTC. This chain connects TRBV5-1 to TRBJ2-5, with 11 bases matching TRBD2. The CDR3 is 15 amino acids. The V and J ends lost 9 bases and 3 bases, in that order; junction bases with no gene match: 10. From germline, CDR1 is SGHRS and CDR2 YFSETQ.

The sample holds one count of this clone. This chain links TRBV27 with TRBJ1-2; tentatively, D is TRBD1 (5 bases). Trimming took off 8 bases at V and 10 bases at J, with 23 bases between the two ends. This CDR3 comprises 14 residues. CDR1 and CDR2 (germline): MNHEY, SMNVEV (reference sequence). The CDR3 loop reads CASSESRGVGTYTF. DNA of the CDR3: TGTGCCAGCTCAGAATCGCGGGGTGTAGGGACCTACACCTTC.

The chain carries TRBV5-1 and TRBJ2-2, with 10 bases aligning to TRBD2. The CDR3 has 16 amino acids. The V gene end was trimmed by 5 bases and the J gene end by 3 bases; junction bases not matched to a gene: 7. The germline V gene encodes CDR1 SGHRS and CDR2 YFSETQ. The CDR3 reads CASSGFGLADTGELFF. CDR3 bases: TGCGCCAGCAGTGGGTTTGGACTAGCGGACACCGGGGAGCTGTTTTTT.

CDR3 DNA sequence: TGTGCCAGCAGCTCATACGCGGCCTTCGGGGAGCAGTACTTC. As protein: CASSSYAAFGEQYF. J is TRBJ2-7 and V is TRBV7-3, with D uncertain. Germline V gene lookup returns CDR1 SGHTA and CDR2 FQGTGA. Trimming removed 4 bases at V and 7 bases at J, with 17 bases between. CDR3 size: 14 residues. The full variable domain, its missing parts supplied by reference TRBV7-3 and TRBJ2-7, is GAGVSQTPSNKVTEKGKYVELRCDPISGHTALYWYRQSLGQGPEFLIYFQGTGAADDSGLPNDRFFAVRPEGSVSTLKIQRTERGDSAVYLCASSSYAAFGEQYFGPGTRLTVT.

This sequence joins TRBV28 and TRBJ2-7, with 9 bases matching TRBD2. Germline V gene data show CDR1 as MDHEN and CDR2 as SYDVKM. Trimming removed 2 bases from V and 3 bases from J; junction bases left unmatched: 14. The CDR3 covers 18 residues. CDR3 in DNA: TGTGCCAGCAGTTTAGTCCTAGCGGGACCCGTTGGGGGCTACGAGCAGTACTTC. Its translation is CASSLVLAGPVGGYEQYF.

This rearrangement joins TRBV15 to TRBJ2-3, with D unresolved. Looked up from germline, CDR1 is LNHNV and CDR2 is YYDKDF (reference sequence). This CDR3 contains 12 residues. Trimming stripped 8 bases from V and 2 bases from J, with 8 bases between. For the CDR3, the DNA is TGTGCCACCGCAGATCACACAGATACGCAGTATTTT. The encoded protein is CATADHTDTQYF. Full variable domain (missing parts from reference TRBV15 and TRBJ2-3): DAMVIQNPRYQVTQFGKPVTLSCSQTLNHNVMYWYQQKSSQAPKLLFHYYDKDFNNEADTPDNFQSRRPNTSFCFLDIRSPGLGDTAMYLCATADHTDTQYFGPGTRLTVL.

The CDR3 nucleotides read TGCAGCTTTAGAGGACAGTTGAACACTGAAGCTTTCTTT. Its translation is CSFRGQLNTEAFF. The chain uses TRBV29-1 and TRBJ1-1; maybe TRBD1 (6 bases). V was trimmed by 8 bases and J by 0 bases, leaving 13 bases between them. The length of the CDR3 is 13 residues. CDR1 SQVTM and CDR2 ANQGSEA come from the germline V gene.

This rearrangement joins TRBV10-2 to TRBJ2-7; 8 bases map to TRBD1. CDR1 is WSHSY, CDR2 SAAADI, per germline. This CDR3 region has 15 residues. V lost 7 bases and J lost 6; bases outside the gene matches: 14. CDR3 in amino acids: CASTIGQGRIGEQYF. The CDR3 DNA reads TGCGCCAGCACCATTGGACAGGGTAGGATCGGCGAGCAGTACTTC.

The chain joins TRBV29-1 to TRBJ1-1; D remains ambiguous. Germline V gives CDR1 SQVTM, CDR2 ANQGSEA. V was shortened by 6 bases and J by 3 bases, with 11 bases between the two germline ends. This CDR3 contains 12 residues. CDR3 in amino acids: CSVPLRDTEAFF. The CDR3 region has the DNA TGCAGCGTACCTCTGAGGGACACTGAAGCTTTCTTT. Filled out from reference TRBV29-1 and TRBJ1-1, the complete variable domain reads SAVISQKPSRDICQRGTSLTIQCQVDSQVTMMFWYRQQPGQSLTLIATANQGSEATYESGFVIDKFPISRPNLTFSTLTVSNMSPEDSSIYLCSVPLRDTEAFFGQGTRLTVV.